The 8 T cell receptor beta chains below were found in one sample sequenced in a study of shared clonotypes between healthy human individuals. The method was immunoSEQ multiplex PCR; TCRdb's version includes in-frame clones alone and lacks a portion of them. This table holds approximately 810,000 clones, 80% to 95% found once. CD45RO-negative cells were positively selected for CCR7, leaving out terminally differentiated effector memory CD45RA+ cells. The source material was naive CD8+ T cells sorted from blood. These receptors originate from a man between 25 and 39 years old in good health.

The chain combines TRBV15 with TRBJ2-5; D is perhaps TRBD1 (5 bases). The CDR3 length is 14 residues. The germline V gene has CDR1 LNHNV and CDR2 YYDKDF (reference sequence). V lost 6 bases, J lost 1 base, and 12 bases lay in between. The CDR3 DNA follows: TGTGCCACCAGTTCAGGCCAGGGCCAAGAGACCCAGTACTTC. This codes for CATSSGQGQETQYF.

The chain combines TRBV11-2 with TRBJ2-7; 7 nucleotides match TRBD1. The CDR3 consists of 11 residues. Trimming at V came to 10 bases and at J to 4 bases, leaving 4 bases not matched to a gene. From germline, CDR1 is SGHAT and CDR2 FQNNGV. The chain's CDR3 is CATRRGYEQYF. The DNA for the CDR3 is TGTGCCACCCGCAGGGGGTACGAGCAGTACTTC.

Worth noting for this clone: This may come from a read error, since a much larger clone is one base off. The rearrangement joins TRBV6-5 to TRBJ2-3, with D unresolved. V lost 6 bases and J 2 bases, leaving 3 bases between the germline ends. Germline lookup yields CDR1 MNHEY and CDR2 SVGAGI. This CDR3 comprises 11 residues. CDR3 bases: TGTGCCAGCAGCCACACAGATACGCAGTATTTT. The encoded protein is CASSHTDTQYF.

V usage is TRBV10-2 and J usage is TRBJ2-3; possible D gene TRBD2, 6 bases. Trimming removed 5 bases from V and 4 bases from J, with 16 bases in between. CDR1 is WSHSY, CDR2 SAAADI, per germline. The CDR3 has 15 amino acids. The CDR3 nucleotides read TGCGCCAGCAGTAATCCAGGGAGGAACGCAGATACGCAGTATTTT. Its protein product is CASSNPGRNADTQYF.

CDR3 nucleotide sequence: TGTGCCAGCAGCCTCGGACTAGCGGGAACTCCCAGTGGGCAGTTCTTC. It codes for CASSLGLAGTPSGQFF. The V call is TRBV5-6, the J call TRBJ2-1; 12 bases fit TRBD2. The ends lost 4 bases at V and 12 bases at J; junction bases unmatched: 14. The CDR3 loop spans 16 amino acids. Germline V gene data show CDR1 as SGHDT and CDR2 as YYEEEE.

The J gene is TRBJ2-7, the V gene TRBV7-2, with no clear D. CDR3 length equals 16 residues. Trimming cost V 3 bases and J 5 bases, with 20 bases left between them. Looked up from germline, CDR1 is SGHTA and CDR2 is FQGNSA. CDR3 DNA: TGTGCCAGCAGCTTTTCGCTCACCCTAGGGAACCACGAGCAGTACTTC. Protein: CASSFSLTLGNHEQYF.

This clone was counted a few times. The V gene is TRBV7-6, the J gene TRBJ2-6; D gene ambiguous. CDR1 SGHVS and CDR2 FNYEAQ come from the germline V gene. With 1 base removed from V and 1 base from J, the gap between germline ends came to 8 bases. The CDR3 has 16 amino acids. CDR3 loop: CASSLEARSGANVLTF. The CDR3 DNA reads TGTGCCAGCAGCTTAGAAGCTAGGTCTGGGGCCAACGTCCTGACTTTC. The variable domain in full, completed from reference TRBV7-6 and TRBJ2-6, reads GAGVSQSPRYKVTKRGQDVALRCDPISGHVSLYWYRQALGQGPEFLTYFNYEAQQDKSGLPNDRFSAERPEGSISTLTIQRTEQRDSAMYRCASSLEARSGANVLTFGAGSRLTVL.

The chain recombines TRBV19 with TRBJ2-7; D is possibly TRBD1 (6 bases). V was pared by 3 bases and J by 3 bases, with 9 bases between. This CDR3 has 13 amino acids. Per germline, CDR1 LNHDA and CDR2 SQIVND (reference sequence). The CDR3 DNA reads as TGTGCCAGTAGTATGGTGACAGGCTACGAGCAGTACTTC. It encodes CASSMVTGYEQYF.